Only a few counts were recorded for the clone carrying this T cell receptor beta chain. TCRdb reanalysed the 5' RACE reads using MiXCR and keeps one entry per CDR3 protein. The sample shows about 170,000 distinct CDR3 sequences, approximately 6.2% of them seen only once. The germline V gene encodes CDR1 SGHTA and CDR2 FQGNSA. The CDR3 loop spans 14 amino acids. Trimming removed 3 bases from V and 0 bases from J, with 8 bases in between. This sample was taken from a study of T cells after yellow fever vaccination. The chain combines TRBV7-2 with TRBJ1-1, with a weak D call TRBD1 (5 bases). The sequence was obtained from a man aged 18 to 29 who received the YFV17D yellow fever vaccine. The sample was CD4+ T cells sorted from PBMCs, taken on the day of the first yellow fever vaccination. The CDR3 loop is CASSLTALNTEAFF. The CDR3 DNA reads as TGTGCCAGCAGCTTGACAGCTTTGAACACTGAAGCTTTCTTT. Supplemented by reference TRBV7-2 and TRBJ1-1, the full variable domain reads GAGVSQSPSNKVTEKGKDVELRCDPISGHTALYWYRQSLGQGLEFLIYFQGNSAPDKSGLPSDRFSAERTGGSVSTLTIQRTQQEDSAVYLCASSLTALNTEAFFGQGTRLTVV.